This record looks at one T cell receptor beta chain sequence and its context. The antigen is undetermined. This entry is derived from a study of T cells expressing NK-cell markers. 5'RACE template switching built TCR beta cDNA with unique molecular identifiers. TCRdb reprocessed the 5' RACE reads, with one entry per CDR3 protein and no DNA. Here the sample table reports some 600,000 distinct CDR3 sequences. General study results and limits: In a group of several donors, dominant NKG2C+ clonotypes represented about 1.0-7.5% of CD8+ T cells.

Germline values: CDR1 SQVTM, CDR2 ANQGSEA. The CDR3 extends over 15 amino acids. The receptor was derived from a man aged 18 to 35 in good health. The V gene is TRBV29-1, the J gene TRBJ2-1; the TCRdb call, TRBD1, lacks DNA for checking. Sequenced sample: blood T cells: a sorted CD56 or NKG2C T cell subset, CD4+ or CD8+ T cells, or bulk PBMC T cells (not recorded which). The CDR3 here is CSAPSGTGYYNEQFF.